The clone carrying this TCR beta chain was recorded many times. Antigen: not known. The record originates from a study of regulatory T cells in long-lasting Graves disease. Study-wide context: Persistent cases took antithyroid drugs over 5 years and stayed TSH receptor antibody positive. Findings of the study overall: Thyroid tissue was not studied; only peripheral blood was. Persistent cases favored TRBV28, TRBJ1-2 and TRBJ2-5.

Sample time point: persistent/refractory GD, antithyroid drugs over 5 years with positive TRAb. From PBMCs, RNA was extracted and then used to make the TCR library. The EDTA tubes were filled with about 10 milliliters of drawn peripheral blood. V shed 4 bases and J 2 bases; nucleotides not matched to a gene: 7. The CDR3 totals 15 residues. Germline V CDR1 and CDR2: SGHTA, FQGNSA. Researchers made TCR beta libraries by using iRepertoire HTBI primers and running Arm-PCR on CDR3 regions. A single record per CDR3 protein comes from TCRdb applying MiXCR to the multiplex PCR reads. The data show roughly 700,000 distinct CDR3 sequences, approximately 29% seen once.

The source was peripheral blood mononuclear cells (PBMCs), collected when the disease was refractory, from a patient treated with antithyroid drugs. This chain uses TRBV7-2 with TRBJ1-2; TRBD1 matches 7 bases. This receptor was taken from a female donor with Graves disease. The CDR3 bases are TGTGCCAGCAGCTCGAGGACAGGCTCGAACTATGGCTACACCTTC. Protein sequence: CASSSRTGSNYGYTF.